This TCR beta chain comes out of a study of T cells after yellow fever vaccination. TCRdb re-analysed the 5' RACE reads in MiXCR, keeping a single row per CDR3 protein. The data hold roughly 250,000 distinct CDR3 sequences, with under 15% observed a single time. CDR3 length: 14 amino acids. Germline CDR1 SGHTA, CDR2 FQGNSA. V shed 1 base, J shed 8 bases, and the junction held 5 bases outside the gene matches. This clonotype has just a few counts. The source was CD4+ T cells sorted from PBMCs, collected 45 days after the yellow fever booster vaccination. This sequence originates from a young man who received the YFV17D yellow fever vaccine. V is TRBV7-2 and J is TRBJ2-4, with TRBD2 identical over 7 bases. Written as DNA, the CDR3 is TGTGCCAGCAGCTTAGACCCCGGGAGGTACATTCAGTACTTC. It translates to CASSLDPGRYIQYF.